These 28 T cell receptor beta chains were sequenced from one sample in a study of blood T cell repertoires in COVID-19. The data were produced by immunoSEQ multiplex PCR, yet TCRdb's version contains in-frame clones alone and is incomplete. The table lists approximately 70,000 clones, roughly four fifths of them singletons, with about 15% in the top ten. The sample taken for sequencing was peripheral blood. The receptors were sampled from a man in his 60s with COVID-19, enrolled during active disease.

This clone appeared a few times. This sequence joins TRBV2 and TRBJ2-1, with 8 bases that match TRBD1. CDR1 and CDR2 (germline): SNHLY, FYNNEI. The CDR3 spans 13 residues. V lost 8 bases, J lost 10 bases, and 10 bases stayed unmatched. The DNA of the CDR3 is TGTGCCAGCGGCCGGGACAGGCGCGAAGAGCAGTTCTTC. It specifies CASGRDRREEQFF.

This clone was counted a few times. J is TRBJ1-4 and V is TRBV5-1; D gene uncertain. Germline values: CDR1 SGHRS, CDR2 YFSETQ. V was trimmed by 4 bases and J by 4 bases, leaving 11 bases between them. The CDR3 loop spans 14 amino acids. The CDR3: CASSVAGSNEKLFF. The CDR3 nucleotides read TGCGCCAGCAGCGTGGCCGGGAGTAATGAAAAACTGTTTTTT. The full variable domain, in which reference TRBV5-1 and TRBJ1-4 provide the parts outside the CDR3, is KAGVTQTPRYLIKTRGQQVTLSCSPISGHRSVSWYQQTPGQGLQFLFEYFSETQRNKGNFPGRFSGRQFSNSRSEMNVSTLELGDSALYLCASSVAGSNEKLFFGSGTQLSVL.

The rearrangement uses TRBV5-1 and TRBJ2-5, with D possibly TRBD1 on 6 matching bases. Germline loops: CDR1 SGHRS, CDR2 YFSETQ. V was cut by 3 bases and J by 3 bases, with 12 bases left in between. This CDR3 spans 14 amino acids. The CDR3 coding sequence is TGCGCCAGCAGCTCCCTCCGGACAGAAGAGACCCAGTACTTC. It encodes CASSSLRTEETQYF.

This chain joins TRBV5-1 and TRBJ2-3, with a tentative D call TRBD1 (5 bases). V lost 0 bases and J 4 bases, leaving 15 bases between the germline ends. The length of the CDR3 is 16 residues. Germline CDR1 and CDR2: SGHRS and YFSETQ. CDR3 sequence reads: CASSLGRGPPADTQYF. DNA for the CDR3: TGCGCCAGCAGCTTGGGTAGGGGCCCCCCCGCAGATACGCAGTATTTT. Filled out from reference TRBV5-1 and TRBJ2-3, the complete variable domain reads KAGVTQTPRYLIKTRGQQVTLSCSPISGHRSVSWYQQTPGQGLQFLFEYFSETQRNKGNFPGRFSGRQFSNSRSEMNVSTLELGDSALYLCASSLGRGPPADTQYFGPGTRLTVL.

The CDR3 is CASSPGVRETQYF. DNA for the CDR3: TGTGCCAGCTCCCCAGGGGTTAGAGAGACCCAGTACTTC. The V call is TRBV3-1 (or the pseudogene TRBV3-2), the J call TRBJ2-5, with a possible D match to TRBD1 (6 bases). The V end was cut by 8 bases, the J end by 4 bases, with 14 bases between. CDR3 length: 13 amino acids. The V gene's germline CDR1 is LGHDT and CDR2 YNNKEL (reference sequence).

The chain couples TRBV6-5 to TRBJ2-3; TRBD1 matches 8 bases. Germline CDR1 MNHEY, CDR2 SVGAGI. Trimming cost V 6 bases and J 5 bases; bases outside gene matches: 4. CDR3 length: 13 residues. The CDR3 here is CASRDRARDTQYF. DNA for the CDR3: TGTGCCAGCAGGGACAGGGCGAGAGATACGCAGTATTTT.

This chain uses TRBV12-5 with TRBJ1-1, with D hard to call. CDR3 length: 13 amino acids. Trimming removed 3 bases from V and 1 base from J, with 6 bases in between. Germline V CDR1 and CDR2: LGHNT, FRNRAP. CDR3 bases: TGTGCTAGTGGTTTCCCACAGAACACTGAAGCTTTCTTT. The encoded protein is CASGFPQNTEAFF.

The chain carries TRBV27 and TRBJ1-2, with D perhaps TRBD1 (5 bases). The CDR3 has 13 amino acids. With 3 bases removed from V and 7 bases from J, the gap between germline ends came to 12 bases. Germline CDR1 reads MNHEY; CDR2 reads SMNVEV (reference sequence). CDR3 bases: TGTGCCAGCAGTTTCCGAGACGGGGGTGGCTACACCTTC. Its protein product is CASSFRDGGGYTF.

This sequence joins TRBV21-1 and TRBJ2-5; TRBD1, the table's D call, lacks a check against the DNA. TRBV21-1 is a pseudogene locus. This CDR3 contains 14 residues. The CDR3, as DNA: TGTGCCAGCCTATCGCAGGGGGCAGGGGAGACCCAGTACTTC. Its translation is CASLSQGAGETQYF.

The CDR3 DNA follows: TGTGCCAGCTCACCCGGCGAAGGGGATATATCGAATTCACCCCTCCACTTT. Translating gives CASSPGEGDISNSPLHF. The chain joins TRBV18 to TRBJ1-6; D possibly corresponds to TRBD1 (5 bases). Trimming left V 3 bases short and J 7 bases short, with 19 bases between. The CDR3 covers 17 residues. Germline lookup yields CDR1 KGHSH and CDR2 LQKENI.

The chain carries TRBV2 and TRBJ2-5; 12 bases are a match to TRBD1. V trimming: 6 bases; J trimming: 5 bases; junction bases outside the gene matches: 7. CDR3 length equals 15 residues. Germline V gene sequence: CDR1 SNHLY, CDR2 FYNNEI. CDR3 protein: CASRAGTGGSETQYF. The CDR3 DNA reads TGTGCCAGCAGAGCCGGGACAGGGGGCTCGGAGACCCAGTACTTC.

The rearrangement uses TRBV27 and TRBJ2-2, with 9 bases identical to TRBD1. The CDR3 totals 16 residues. V dropped 0 bases and J dropped 5; count of bases not matched to a gene: 4. CDR1 MNHEY and CDR2 SMNVEV come from the germline V gene (reference sequence). CDR3 nucleotides: TGTGCCAGCAGTTTATCGGGACAGGGAGGGACCGGGGAGCTGTTTTTT. Translated, it gives CASSLSGQGGTGELFF.

This clone was counted only a few times. V usage is TRBV19 and J usage is TRBJ1-4; no clear D gene. CDR3 size: 11 residues. Trimming pared 5 bases from V and 5 bases from J, leaving 3 bases between. Germline V gives CDR1 LNHDA, CDR2 SQIVND (reference sequence). DNA of the CDR3: TGTGCCAGTAGTCGGAATGAAAAACTGTTTTTT. This gives the protein CASSRNEKLFF.

CDR3 in DNA: TGTGCCTGGATAACAGGTGCTTCTGGAAACACCATATATTTT. Residues: CAWITGASGNTIYF. This chain joins TRBV30 and TRBJ1-3; weak D call: TRBD1 (5 bases). Germline assignment: CDR1 GTSNPN and CDR2 SVGIG (reference sequence). V lost 4 bases and J 1 base, leaving 11 bases between the germline ends. There are 14 residues in the CDR3.

The chain employs TRBV11-3 and TRBJ2-1; 7 positions agree with TRBD2. The CDR3 has 15 amino acids. Germline lookup yields CDR1 SGHNT and CDR2 YENEEA. Trimming took 2 bases from V and 4 from J; bases not matched to a gene: 5. This CDR3 reads CASSLKSSGYNEQFF. Written as DNA, the CDR3 is TGTGCCAGCAGCTTAAAGTCTAGCGGTTACAATGAGCAGTTCTTC.

The chain carries TRBV19 and TRBJ2-7; 10 nucleotides agree with TRBD2. Germline V gene lookup returns CDR1 LNHDA and CDR2 SQIVND (reference sequence). Trimming removed 5 bases from V and 2 bases from J; junction bases left unmatched: 3. The CDR3 is 14 amino acids. The CDR3 nucleotides read TGTGCCAGTAGTCGGACTAGCGGTGCCTACGAGCAGTACTTC. Residues: CASSRTSGAYEQYF.

For the CDR3, the DNA is TGTGCCAGCAGCCAAGATTTGGGGGGGGCAGGCACTGAAGCTTTCTTT. Its translation is CASSQDLGGAGTEAFF. This sequence joins TRBV3-1 (or the pseudogene TRBV3-2) and TRBJ1-1; possibly TRBD1 for D (6 bases). V lost 0 bases to trimming and J lost 4 bases, with 15 bases between them. This CDR3 contains 16 residues. The germline CDR1 and CDR2 sequences are LGHDT and YNNKEL (reference sequence).

The rearrangement joins TRBV23-1 to TRBJ2-5; D remains unclear. TRBV23-1 is filed as an ORF, its function uncertain. The V gene lost 11 bases and the J gene lost 0 bases, with 13 bases spanning the gap. CDR3 length: 13 residues. CDR3 DNA: TGCGCCTTGGAACAGACGTACCAAGAGACCCAGTACTTC. Encoded protein: CALEQTYQETQYF.

The chain uses TRBV5-4 and TRBJ2-3; D possibly corresponds to TRBD1 (5 bases). This CDR3 is built from 16 residues. The V end lost 0 bases, the J end lost 0 bases, and 11 bases lay between the germline ends. The germline V gene encodes CDR1 SGHNT and CDR2 YYREEE (reference sequence). CDR3 DNA: TGTGCCAGCAGCTTGGATACGGACACTAGCACAGATACGCAGTATTTT. Translated: CASSLDTDTSTDTQYF.

V and J are TRBV6-6 and TRBJ2-3; tentative D call: TRBD1 (6 bases). The CDR3 is made up of 15 amino acids. V lost 0 bases and J lost 4, with 11 bases in between. CDR1 is MNHNY, CDR2 SVGAGI, per germline (reference sequence). The CDR3 sequence is CASSYSLRGADTQYF. CDR3 in DNA: TGTGCCAGCAGTTACTCCCTCAGGGGTGCAGATACGCAGTATTTT.

This clone rates as medium-sized. The V gene is TRBV19, the J gene TRBJ2-3, with a possible D match to TRBD1 (5 bases). The CDR3 runs 13 residues. Trimming took 5 bases from V and 7 from J, leaving 13 bases between them. The germline gives CDR1 LNHDA, CDR2 SQIVND (reference sequence). The CDR3 is CASSSQGVNTQYF. The CDR3 nucleotides are TGTGCCAGTAGTTCGCAGGGTGTTAATACGCAGTATTTT.

Only one count was recorded for this clone. The chain is built from TRBV23-1 and TRBJ2-7, with a tentative D call TRBD1 (7 bases). TRBV23-1 is classed as an ORF, of uncertain function. Trimming left V 8 bases short and J 7 bases short, with 21 bases between. The CDR3 spans 14 residues. DNA of the CDR3: TGCGCCAGCGGACAGGTGAGAGTGGCGGGAGAGCAGTACTTC. This sequence encodes CASGQVRVAGEQYF.

V gene TRBV4-1 combines with J gene TRBJ2-5, with TRBD1 matching over 8 bases. V trimming: 0 bases; J trimming: 5 bases; junction bases outside the gene matches: 2. The CDR3 sequence is 14 residues long. Looked up from germline, CDR1 is MGHRA and CDR2 is YSYEKL. The CDR3: CASSQDDRGETQYF. The CDR3 DNA follows: TGCGCCAGCAGCCAAGATGACAGGGGTGAGACCCAGTACTTC.

The chain has TRBV5-1 and TRBJ2-3; 14 bases fit TRBD2. This CDR3 is 16 amino acids long. V shed 4 bases and J 5 bases; nucleotides not matched to a gene: 6. The germline gives CDR1 SGHRS, CDR2 YFSETQ. The CDR3: CASSPRTSGRIDTQYF. The CDR3 region has the DNA TGCGCCAGCAGCCCACGGACTAGCGGGAGGATAGATACGCAGTATTTT.

This chain links TRBV24-1 with TRBJ1-1, with D possibly being TRBD1 (6 bases). This CDR3 region has 16 residues. Germline V CDR1 and CDR2: KGHDR, SFDVKD. The ends were cut back, 1 base at V and 1 base at J, with 12 bases in the middle. As DNA, the CDR3 is TGTGCCACCAGTGATTTAGGGGGGGGCAGGAACACTGAAGCTTTCTTT. It encodes CATSDLGGGRNTEAFF.

The chain employs TRBV29-1 and TRBJ2-1, with a possible D match to TRBD2 (6 bases). Germline CDR1 and CDR2: SQVTM and ANQGSEA. The CDR3 has 13 amino acids. The CDR3 DNA sequence: TGCAGTGGGGGGAGAGGCCCCTACAATGAGCAGTTCTTC. Translation: CSGGRGPYNEQFF.

The rearrangement uses TRBV5-1 and TRBJ2-1; 10 bases map to TRBD1. CDR1 is SGHRS, CDR2 YFSETQ, per germline. With V trimmed by 4 bases and J by 7 bases, 8 bases remained unmatched. The CDR3 covers 15 residues. This CDR3 reads CASSKSGTGENEQFF. For the CDR3, the DNA is TGCGCCAGCAGCAAATCCGGGACAGGGGAGAATGAGCAGTTCTTC.

V gene TRBV6-1 combines with J gene TRBJ2-4; 7 positions match TRBD1. There are 17 residues in the CDR3. Germline V CDR1 and CDR2: MNHNS, SASEGT. With V trimmed by 2 bases and J by 0 bases, 7 bases remained unmatched. This CDR3 is CASSEQGVWVAKNIQYF. The CDR3 DNA reads TGTGCCAGCAGTGAACAGGGGGTGTGGGTAGCCAAAAACATTCAGTACTTC.